This T cell receptor (beta chain) is drawn from a study of blood T cells in healthy people across ages. Germline V gene data show CDR1 as LGHDT and CDR2 as YNNKEL (reference sequence). CDR3 size: 15 residues. Notes on the study in general: Observed TCR beta diversity per million T cells went down as age went up. This fall followed a roughly linear course with age.

As regards this clonotype: What it recognizes is unknown.

The use of a sample-barcoded 5' primer and a J-beta primer mix characterized a second PCR of roughly 7 to 11 cycles. TCRdb ran MiXCR on the 5' RACE reads and lists one entry per CDR3 protein. The sample shows over 1,200,000 distinct CDR3 sequences, around 59% of them seen only once. Donors gave 8.5 to 10 milliliters of peripheral blood apiece. The receptor's source is a man aged 18-30 years in good health. What was sequenced was blood. V is TRBV3-1 and J is TRBJ2-5, with a tentative D call TRBD1 (6 bases). The J call is in doubt because the DNA end fits TRBJ2-7 better. The chain's CDR3 is CASSQAGTMSYEQYF. The CDR3 DNA sequence: TGTGCCAGCAGCCAAGCAGGGACAATGAGCTACGAGCAGTACTTC.